The TCR beta chain described here comes from a study of cytomegalovirus exposure and HLA in healthy donors. Study results and limitations: Follow-up analysis later connected one missense variant in DCLRE1C with trimming of TCR beta V- and J-genes.

Concerning this clone: Its antigen remains unknown.

The germline gives CDR1 MGHDK, CDR2 SYGVNS. The CDR3 has 18 residues. With 1 base clipped from V and 1 base from J, the junction kept 8 bases outside the gene matches. Researchers ran the PCR with 60 Vbeta and 13 Jbeta primers. Profiled with immunoSEQ multiplex PCR; TCRdb holds only in-frame clones, not every one. This table holds some 150,000 clones, less than 80% found once. The TCR sequence derives from a man aged 50 or older in good health and CMV-seropositive. J is TRBJ1-5 and V is TRBV25-1, with 9 positions matching TRBD1. Specimen: PBMCs. The DNA of the CDR3 is TGTGCCAGCAGTGAATCGGGACAGGGTAAGGGGAGCAATCAGCCCCAGCATTTT. Translating gives CASSESGQGKGSNQPQHF.